The rows below give T cell receptor beta chains drawn from one sample of a study of early T cells in non-severe SARS-CoV-2 infection. TCRdb reanalysed the 5' RACE reads using MiXCR and keeps one entry per CDR3 protein. The data show 57,000 or so distinct CDR3 sequences, about 12% seen once. The sequencing here drew on whole blood, taken at baseline. These receptors were collected from an adult who was a healthcare worker with PCR-confirmed SARS-CoV-2 infection or an uninfected control (not recorded which). The donor label of this sample is uncertain. The CDR3 runs from the conserved cysteine through the conserved F or W.

TRBV7-9	TRBJ1-5	CASSRGSGQPQHF
TRBV12-3/TRBV12-4	TRBJ2-1	CASSGQGSNNEQFF
TRBV29-1	TRBJ2-1	CSADAFKDRGEQFF
TRBV6-5	TRBJ2-1	CASSFDPTNNEQFF
TRBV30	TRBJ1-6	CAGNGDRGSPLHF
TRBV12-3/TRBV12-4	TRBJ2-3	CASSFAPGGSDTQYF
TRBV19	TRBJ2-1	CASSGRSSYNEQFF
TRBV2	TRBJ1-1	CASSEFSLAMNTEAFF
TRBV27	TRBJ2-6	CASSFTEALGANVLTF
TRBV2	TRBJ2-4	CASSEGADENIQYF
TRBV7-2	TRBJ2-1	CASSLFRRRASSSYNEQFF
TRBV11-2	TRBJ1-1	CASSLTPTVEAFF
TRBV5-1	TRBJ2-3	CASSTQGATSTDTQYF
TRBV7-3	TRBJ2-5	CASSPHVRGGLAGETQYF
TRBV27	TRBJ2-3	CASSFLPGDTQYF
TRBV18	TRBJ2-2	CASSGTVRDRRVLGELFF
TRBV6-1	TRBJ2-5	CASSRSGGPEETQYF
TRBV7-2	TRBJ1-1	CASSPGTPGTEAFF
TRBV27	TRBJ2-2	CASSTRTGYTGELFF
TRBV6-1	TRBJ1-2	CASSELNYGYTF
TRBV19	TRBJ1-2	CASSIPPQGGYTF
TRBV27	TRBJ1-5	CASRAGQISNQPQHF
TRBV12-3/TRBV12-4	TRBJ1-3	CASRDSSTSGNTIYF
TRBV12-3/TRBV12-4	TRBJ1-2	CASNSGAIYGYTF
TRBV18	TRBJ1-1	CASSLYRQLNTEAFF
TRBV29-1	TRBJ1-4	CSAGLGGDEKLFF
TRBV6-5	TRBJ2-3	CASSPSGAVAADTQYF
TRBV12-3/TRBV12-4	TRBJ1-6	CASSLVPPLHF
TRBV6-5	TRBJ1-4	CASSYRTPNEKLFF
TRBV18	TRBJ1-3	CASSPPSVFSGNTIYF
TRBV2	TRBJ2-3	CASRARALGPDTQYF
TRBV9	TRBJ1-1	CASTRPGGTEAFF
TRBV21-1	TRBJ2-5	CASSKRSNRSPQETQYF
TRBV3-1	TRBJ1-6	CASTPGGYRSPLHF
TRBV7-9	TRBJ1-2	CASSFISDNYGYTF
TRBV6-5	TRBJ2-4	CASSYSSGRAESSLQYF
TRBV19	TRBJ2-1	CASSILSGGASAEQFF
TRBV7-6	TRBJ1-2	CASSPQDRGDGYTF
TRBV7-3	TRBJ2-3	CASSLRGITDTQYF
TRBV20-1	TRBJ1-1	CSASLHSGQMNTEAFF
TRBV12-3/TRBV12-4	TRBJ1-1	CASHTAGSSTEAFF